This TCR beta chain is from a study of shared T cell receptors in the human thymus. The repertoire was sequenced with immunoSEQ multiplex PCR; TCRdb's copy has only in-frame clones and lacks some. The sample contains about 660,000 clones, around 87% of which appear only once. Trimming left V 5 bases short and J 3 bases short, with 20 bases between. The CDR3 runs 16 residues. Germline CDR1 and CDR2: SGHRS and YFSETQ. This same sample was also taken into another study, of human thymus T cells. From that report: Resections were taken during corrective heart surgery, and the thymus tissue came from these. Related studies found that unrelated individuals share highly overlapping thymic repertoires.

The chain is built from TRBV5-1 and TRBJ2-5; D possibly corresponds to TRBD2 (5 bases). The specimen was thymocytes. This TCR was recovered from a boy less than two years old with a congenital heart defect. In nucleotides, the CDR3 is TGCGCCAGCAGTAATCCCTCCGGCGGGCCGGAAGAGACCCAGTACTTC. Its protein is CASSNPSGGPEETQYF.